What follows describes a single T cell receptor (beta chain). Its antigen remains unknown. DNA at 200 ng, about 30,000 T cell genomes, went into sorted-subset replicate PCRs. Repertoires were generated with immunoSEQ multiplex PCR, while TCRdb's copy carries only in-frame clones and drops some. The sample shows 2.3 million or so clones, more than 80% of them seen only once. The data stem from a study of shared clonotypes between healthy human individuals. Study-wide results and caveats: With several donors compared, 4% to 5.5% of naive CD4 clonotypes were shared.

The CDR3 consists of 15 residues. The germline CDR1 and CDR2 sequences are MGHDK and SYGVNS. Trimming took off 1 base at V and 6 bases at J, with 14 bases between the two ends. Sequenced sample: naive CD4+ T cells from PBMCs. The subset was: CD45RA+ positively selected. The chain joins TRBV25-1 to TRBJ2-3; D might be TRBD2 (5 bases). This receptor was identified in a man aged 18 to 30 in good health. Some clones in this sample may be carry-over from other donors' samples. The CDR3 is CASSESGGSGDTQYF. The CDR3 DNA is TGTGCCAGCAGTGAATCGGGCGGCTCGGGGGATACGCAGTATTTT.